The 5 T cell receptor beta chains presented below share a single source sample, sequenced in a study of cytomegalovirus exposure and HLA in healthy donors. The study ran its PCR with 60 Vbeta and 13 Jbeta primers. Only in-frame clones appear in the TCRdb table, and some are missing; sequencing was by immunoSEQ multiplex PCR. The data contain some 190,000 clones, 79% of them singletons. The sequencing input was PBMCs. The receptors shown here come from a woman younger than 30 in good health and CMV-seronegative.

As regards this clone: Other DNA sequences within the sample encode an identical CDR3. This sequence joins TRBV19 and TRBJ1-1, with unresolved D. Looked up from germline, CDR1 is LNHDA and CDR2 is SQIVND (reference sequence). V dropped 2 bases and J dropped 5 bases, with 9 bases sitting between them. The CDR3 totals 13 residues. The DNA of the CDR3 is TGTGCCAGTAGTATATGGGAGTCTACTGAAGCTTTCTTT. Its translation: CASSIWESTEAFF.

This clone occurred a few times. This chain joins TRBV2 and TRBJ1-2, with a weak D call TRBD1 (5 bases). The germline gives CDR1 SNHLY, CDR2 FYNNEI. The V end was cut by 7 bases, the J end by 2 bases, with 14 bases between. The CDR3 has 14 amino acids. The CDR3: CASTRGVGNYGYTF. The CDR3, as DNA: TGTGCCAGCACCCGGGGGGTAGGAAACTATGGCTACACCTTC.

The chain employs TRBV11-1 and TRBJ2-7, with 7 bases lining up with TRBD1. Germline CDR1 SGHAT, CDR2 FQDESV (reference sequence). V shed 6 bases, J shed 2 bases, and the junction held 7 bases outside the gene matches. The CDR3 has 14 amino acids. DNA of the CDR3: TGTGCCAGCAGGCCCCTCCAGGGGGCCTACGAGCAGTACTTC. This gives the protein CASRPLQGAYEQYF.

This chain connects TRBV7-2 to TRBJ1-1; a weak D match, TRBD1 (6 bases). Deletions cut 1 base from V and 1 base from J, with 10 bases between. This CDR3 has 15 residues. Germline-derived CDR1 and CDR2 are SGHTA and FQGNSA. CDR3 in amino acids: CASSLVGAPNTEAFF. The CDR3, as DNA: TGTGCCAGCAGCTTAGTGGGGGCACCGAACACTGAAGCTTTCTTT.

This chain joins TRBV7-9 and TRBJ1-5, with D tentatively TRBD1 (6 bases). Germline V gene sequence: CDR1 SEHNR, CDR2 FQNEAQ (reference sequence). V was pared by 1 base and J by 6 bases, with 7 bases between. The CDR3 has 13 amino acids. In nucleotides, the CDR3 is TGTGCCAGCAGCTTAGAAGGGGGTCAGCCCCAGCATTTT. As protein: CASSLEGGQPQHF. Complete variable domain (other parts from reference TRBV7-9 and TRBJ1-5): DTGVSQNPRHKITKRGQNVTFRCDPISEHNRLYWYRQTLGQGPEFLTYFQNEAQLEKSRLLSDRFSAERPKGSFSTLEIQRTEQGDSAMYLCASSLEGGQPQHFGDGTRLSIL.